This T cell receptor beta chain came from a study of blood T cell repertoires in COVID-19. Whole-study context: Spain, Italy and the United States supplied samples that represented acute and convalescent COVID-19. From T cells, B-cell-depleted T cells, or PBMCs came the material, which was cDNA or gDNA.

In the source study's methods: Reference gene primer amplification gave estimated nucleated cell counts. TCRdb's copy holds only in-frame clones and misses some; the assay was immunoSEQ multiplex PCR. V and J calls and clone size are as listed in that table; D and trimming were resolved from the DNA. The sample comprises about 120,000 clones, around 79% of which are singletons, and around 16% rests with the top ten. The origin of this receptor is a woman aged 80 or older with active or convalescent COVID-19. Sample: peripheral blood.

CDR3 DNA: TGTGCCAGCAGTTTCGGTTGGACTAGCGGGAGGGTGAACACCGGGGAGCTGTTTTTT. Protein sequence: CASSFGWTSGRVNTGELFF. V usage is TRBV28 and J usage is TRBJ2-2, with 15 bases aligning to TRBD2. The V segment lost 3 bases and the J segment 1 base; nucleotides outside the gene matches: 6. The CDR3 has 19 residues. CDR1 is MDHEN, CDR2 SYDVKM, per germline.